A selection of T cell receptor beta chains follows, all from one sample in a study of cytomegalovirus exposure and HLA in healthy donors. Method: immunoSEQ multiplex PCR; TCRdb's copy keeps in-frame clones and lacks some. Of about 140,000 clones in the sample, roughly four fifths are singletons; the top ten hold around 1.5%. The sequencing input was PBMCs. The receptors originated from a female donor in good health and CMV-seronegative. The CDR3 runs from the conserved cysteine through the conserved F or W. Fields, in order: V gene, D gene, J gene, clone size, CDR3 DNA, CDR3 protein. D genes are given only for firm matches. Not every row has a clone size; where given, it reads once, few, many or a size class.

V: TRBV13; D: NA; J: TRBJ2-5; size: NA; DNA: TGTGCCAGCAGCTTAGAGCGGACCTCGAGAGGGGAGACCCAGTACTTC; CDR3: CASSLERTSRGETQYF
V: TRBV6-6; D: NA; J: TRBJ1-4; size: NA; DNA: TGTGCCAGCAGTCAGGTTGTACCTAATGAAAAACTGTTTTTT; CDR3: CASSQVVPNEKLFF
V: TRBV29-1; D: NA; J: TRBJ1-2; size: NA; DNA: TGCAGCGTTGATTTCCCCAGGGAAGTAGGCTACACCTTC; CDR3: CSVDFPREVGYTF
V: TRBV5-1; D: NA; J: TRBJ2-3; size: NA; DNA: TGCGCCAGCAGGCCTCGAGGAATGGGCACAGATACGCAGTATTTT; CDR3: CASRPRGMGTDTQYF
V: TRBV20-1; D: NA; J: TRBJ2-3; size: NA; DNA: TGCAGTGCTAGTCGGGTAGATACGCAGTATTTT; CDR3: CSASRVDTQYF
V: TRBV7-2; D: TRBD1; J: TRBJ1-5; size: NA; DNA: TGTGCCAGCAGCTTTGACAGGGGAAACGGTCAGCCCCAGCATTTT; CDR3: CASSFDRGNGQPQHF
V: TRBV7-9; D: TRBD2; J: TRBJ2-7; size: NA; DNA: TGTGCCAGCAGCTCCCGGAGGGAAGCGGGGGCCTACGAGCAGTACTTC; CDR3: CASSSRREAGAYEQYF
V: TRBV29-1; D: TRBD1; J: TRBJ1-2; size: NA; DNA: TGCAGCGTTGAAGATCCGGCGACAGGGGCTAACTATGGCTACACCTTC; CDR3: CSVEDPATGANYGYTF
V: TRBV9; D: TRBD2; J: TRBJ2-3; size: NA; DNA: TGTGCCAGCAGCCTTAGCGGGAGGGGCGATACGCAGTATTTT; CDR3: CASSLSGRGDTQYF
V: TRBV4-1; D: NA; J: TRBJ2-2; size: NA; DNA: TGCGCCAGCAGCCATGGGGGCGCGGGCACCGGGGAGCTGTTTTTT; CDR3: CASSHGGAGTGELFF
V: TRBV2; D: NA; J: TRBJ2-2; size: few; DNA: TGTGCCAGCATGGCCTTTTATGCCGGGGAGCTGTTTTTT; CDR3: CASMAFYAGELFF
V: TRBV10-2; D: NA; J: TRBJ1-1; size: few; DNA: TGCGCCAGCAGTGAGAGACAAAACACTGAAGCTTTCTTT; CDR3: CASSERQNTEAFF
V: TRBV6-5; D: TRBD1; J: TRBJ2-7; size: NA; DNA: TGTGCCAGCAGGCGGGACAGGGGAGAATACGAGCAGTACTTC; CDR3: CASRRDRGEYEQYF
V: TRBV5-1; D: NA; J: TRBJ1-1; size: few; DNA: TGCGCCAGCAGCCAAAGACAGACGGGCACTGAAGCTTTCTTT; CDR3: CASSQRQTGTEAFF
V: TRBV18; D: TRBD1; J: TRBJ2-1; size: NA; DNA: TGTGCCAGCTCTCTACCCGGACAGGTAGATGAGCAGTTCTTC; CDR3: CASSLPGQVDEQFF
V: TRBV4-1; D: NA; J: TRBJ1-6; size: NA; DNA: TGCGCCAGCAGCCAAGATGAAAGCCTGCGAAGTTTTAATTCACCCCTCCACTTT; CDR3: CASSQDESLRSFNSPLHF
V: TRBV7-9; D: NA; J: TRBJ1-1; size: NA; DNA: TGTGCCAGCAGCTTCGGGGATCTGAACACTGAAGCTTTCTTT; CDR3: CASSFGDLNTEAFF
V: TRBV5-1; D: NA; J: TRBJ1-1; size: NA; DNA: TGCGCCAGCAGCTTCCATCAGGGGTTCAACACTGAAGCTTTCTTT; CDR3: CASSFHQGFNTEAFF
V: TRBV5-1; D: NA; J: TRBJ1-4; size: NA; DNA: TGCGCCAGCAGCTCCTACGTTGCAACTAATGAAAAACTGTTTTTT; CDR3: CASSSYVATNEKLFF
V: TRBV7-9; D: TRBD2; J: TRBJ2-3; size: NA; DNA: TGTGCCAGCAGCTGGGGGGGAGGGGGCACAGATACGCAGTATTTT; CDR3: CASSWGGGGTDTQYF
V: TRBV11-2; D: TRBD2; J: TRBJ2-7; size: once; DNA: TGTGCCAGCAGCCGAGGCTTTAGCGGGAGCTCCTACGAGCAGTACTTC; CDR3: CASSRGFSGSSYEQYF
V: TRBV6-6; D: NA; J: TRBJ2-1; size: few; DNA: TGTGCCAGCAGTTCACAGAACAATGAGCAGTTCTTC; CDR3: CASSSQNNEQFF
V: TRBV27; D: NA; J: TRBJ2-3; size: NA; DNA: TGTGCCAGCAGTTTATCGGGCGACCCTAGCACAGATACGCAGTATTTT; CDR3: CASSLSGDPSTDTQYF
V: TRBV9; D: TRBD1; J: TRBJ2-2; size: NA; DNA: TGTGCCAGCAGCATCGGGACAGTCAATTCCGGGGAGCTGTTTTTT; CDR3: CASSIGTVNSGELFF
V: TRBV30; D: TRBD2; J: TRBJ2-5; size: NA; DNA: TGTGCCTGGAGTGGGTTAGGACTGGGGGAGGGGACCCAGTACTTC; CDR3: CAWSGLGLGEGTQYF
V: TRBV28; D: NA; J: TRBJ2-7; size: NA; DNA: TGTGCCAGCACCGAGGGCATGGGGGCGTGGTACGAGCAGTACTTC; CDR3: CASTEGMGAWYEQYF
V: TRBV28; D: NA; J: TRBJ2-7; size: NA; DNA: TGTGCCAGCAGTCAATGGGCCCTTAGCGTTATCTCCTACGAGCAGTACTTC; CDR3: CASSQWALSVISYEQYF
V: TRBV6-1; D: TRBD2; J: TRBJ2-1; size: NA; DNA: TGTGCCAGCAGACGAAGCGGGGGGGCCGGGAATGAGCAGTTCTTC; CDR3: CASRRSGGAGNEQFF
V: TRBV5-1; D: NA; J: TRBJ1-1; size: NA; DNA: TGCGCCAGCAGCTTGGTTCTAGGGGCGAACACTGAAGCTTTCTTT; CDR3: CASSLVLGANTEAFF
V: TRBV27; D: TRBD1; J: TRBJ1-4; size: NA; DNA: TGTGCCAGCAGTTTCTTAATCCCAACAGGGGCTGAACCTAATGAAAAACTGTTTTTT; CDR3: CASSFLIPTGAEPNEKLFF
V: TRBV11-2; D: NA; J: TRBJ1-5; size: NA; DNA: TGTGCCAGCAGCTTTGCGGGAGGCAATCAGCCCCAGCATTTT; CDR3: CASSFAGGNQPQHF
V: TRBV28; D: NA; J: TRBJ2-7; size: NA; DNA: TGTGCCAGCAGTGTAGACAGATTTCCCTACGAGCAGTACTTC; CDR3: CASSVDRFPYEQYF